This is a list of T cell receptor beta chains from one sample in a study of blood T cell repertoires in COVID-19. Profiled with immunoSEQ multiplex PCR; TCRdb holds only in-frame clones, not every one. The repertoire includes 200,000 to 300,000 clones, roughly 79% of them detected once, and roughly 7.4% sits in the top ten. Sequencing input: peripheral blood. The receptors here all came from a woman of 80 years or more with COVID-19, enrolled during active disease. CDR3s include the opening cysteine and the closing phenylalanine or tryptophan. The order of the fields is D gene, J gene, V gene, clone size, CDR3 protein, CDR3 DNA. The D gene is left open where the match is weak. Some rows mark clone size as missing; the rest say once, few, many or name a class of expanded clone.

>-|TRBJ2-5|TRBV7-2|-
CASTPSISETQYF
TGTGCCAGCACCCCGTCGATCAGTGAGACCCAGTACTTC
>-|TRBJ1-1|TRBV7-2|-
CASSPLVGGEAFF
TGTGCCAGCAGCCCCCTGGTAGGAGGCGAAGCTTTCTTT
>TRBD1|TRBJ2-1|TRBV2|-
CAGRTGTGGRYEQFF
TGTGCCGGACGAACCGGGACAGGGGGTAGGTATGAGCAGTTCTTC
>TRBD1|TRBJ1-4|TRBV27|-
CASSVRGRGEKLFF
TGTGCCAGCAGTGTCAGGGGGCGGGGAGAAAAACTGTTTTTT
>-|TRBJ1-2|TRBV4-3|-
CASSQDLWEGVEDGYTF
TGCGCCAGCAGCCAAGATCTTTGGGAAGGGGTTGAGGATGGCTACACCTTC
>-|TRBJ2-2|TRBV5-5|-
CASSLPKGVNTGELFF
TGTGCCAGCAGCTTGCCCAAGGGAGTGAACACCGGGGAGCTGTTTTTT
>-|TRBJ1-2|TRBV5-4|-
CASSLEPRSGSGYTF
TGTGCCAGCAGCTTGGAGCCTCGGTCGGGGAGTGGCTACACCTTC
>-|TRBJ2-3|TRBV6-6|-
CASRDALGADTQYF
TGTGCCAGCAGAGACGCCCTAGGGGCAGATACGCAGTATTTT
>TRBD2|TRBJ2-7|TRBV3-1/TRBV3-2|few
CASSAQRGSYEQYF
TGTGCCAGCAGCGCCCAGCGGGGCTCCTACGAGCAGTACTTC
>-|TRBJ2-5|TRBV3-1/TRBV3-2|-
CASSQDSFATREEETQYF
TGTGCCAGCAGCCAAGATTCCTTCGCTACTAGGGAGGAAGAGACCCAGTACTTC
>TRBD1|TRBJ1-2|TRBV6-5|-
CASTSGQGNYGYTF
TGTGCCAGCACCTCAGGACAGGGAAACTATGGCTACACCTTC
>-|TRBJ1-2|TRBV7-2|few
CASSRLGAAYGYTF
TGTGCCAGCAGCCGGCTTGGGGCTGCCTATGGCTACACCTTC